This TCR beta chain derives from a study of T-cell reconstitution after alpha-beta-depleted transplantation in children. This clonotype came up many times. This CDR3 spans 14 amino acids. V lost 4 bases to trimming and J lost 3 bases, with 10 bases between them. Germline CDR1 and CDR2: SNHLY and FYNNEI. TCRbeta library preparation incorporated unique molecular identifiers. TCRdb fed the PCR reads into MiXCR, producing one record per CDR3 protein. Here the sample spans 210,000 or so distinct CDR3 sequences, roughly a tenth being singletons. This sample comprised PBMCs, obtained before TCRalphabeta/CD19-depleted stem cell transplant. This TCR was recovered from a child younger than two with acute myeloid leukemia, due to receive a stem cell transplant. V and J are TRBV2 and TRBJ1-5; D is perhaps TRBD1 (5 bases). The CDR3 DNA sequence: TGTGCCAGCAGTGTAGACAGTCTCAATCAGCCCCAGCATTTT. It specifies CASSVDSLNQPQHF.